This T cell receptor (beta chain) was recovered during a study of cytomegalovirus exposure and HLA in healthy donors (dated by TCRdb to 2015 to 2018). Some background on the complete study: An earlier analysis of 587 of the donors reported approximately 260 Gb of sequence data and 100 million to 120 million unique TCR beta sequences obtained from about 179 million T cells. Approximately 310 gigabases of sequencing data and tens of millions of unique TCR sequences were included in an early release covering about 620 HLA-typed donors. The genetic ancestry cluster associated with self-reported Caucasian donors included over 80% of the 300 to 450 genotyped donors. The study aimed to test whether signatures of past pathogen exposure could be identified by cataloging public T cell receptors. The T cell repertoires of 666 subjects were profiled by immunosequencing and related to cytomegalovirus serostatus. Along with the approximately 700-subject first cohort, a separate validation cohort of over a hundred different subjects was used. To predict cytomegalovirus infection status, the study brought together high-throughput TCR immunosequencing, statistical association of individual TCRs with disease status, and machine learning. To study patterns of TCR occurrence, a later analysis re-analyzed previously published TCR beta repertoires from several hundred donors and added high-resolution HLA genotyping. Rather than drawing on any new phenotypic data, the later analysis identified candidate immune exposures from TCR beta sequences and the way those sequences occurred across donors. In an earlier analysis of roughly 540 of the donors, high-throughput TCR beta sequencing was used to judge whether each TCR beta V gene segment behaved as functional or pseudogenic. Donor age, sex, ethnicity and CMV serostatus were compiled alongside the repertoire data. Genome-wide SNP genotypes for about three fifths of the 666 donors were used in a later genetic analysis, which treated that subset as a discovery cohort. Every repertoire in the discovery cohort had been generated on one and the same sequencing platform. Class I and class II HLA loci were covered by the typing at four-digit resolution. Typing coverage differed by locus: A, B, C, DRB1 and DQB1 were typed in about 629-640 donors, DQA1 in approximately 520, DPA1 in 600 to 610, and DPB1 in approximately 450. Several DR-DQ haplotypes were treated as single units for association and clustering because of strong linkage in the cohort. Among a few hundred genotyped donors of the cohort, an average of approximately 250,000 unique TCR beta nucleotide sequences were sequenced per donor, around 18% of them non-productive. Broad study findings and their caveats: For the cohort, immune exposure information was limited to CMV serostatus. While some public TCRs were present in many individuals, most TCR sequences turned up only very rarely across donors. In a later analysis, several top co-occurrence clusters were reported to appear linked to parvovirus B19, influenza, CMV and Epstein-Barr virus. Because counts were too low, about 15 rarely observed V segments, including chromosome 9 orphons, were left out of the earlier analysis of 587 of the donors. A cluster of highly shared sequence variants was judged likely to represent a technical artifact of the sequencing pipeline. A further reported finding was that TCR beta sequences accurately predicted the HLA-A and HLA-B alleles for most subjects in the first cohort. An association between a missense DCLRE1C variant and V-gene and J-gene trimming of TCR beta chains was found in a later genetic analysis and replicated in an independent cohort. In a later analysis, 15,000 to 20,000 TCR beta sequences were associated with specific HLA alleles at a false discovery rate of 0.05. A later analysis found that HLA-associated TCR beta chains were more clonally expanded and had lower generation probabilities than equally common non-associated chains. Linkage disequilibrium might explain the correlated functional status among segregating V segments, but an unknown experimental factor could not be ruled out. A total of fewer than 200 TCR beta chains were listed by the study as associated with cytomegalovirus. Cytomegalovirus status was reported to be diagnosed by the classifier with high specificity and sensitivity in both the original and validation cohorts. In an earlier analysis of 500 to 650 of the donors, most TCR beta V segments appeared in productive rearrangements about 87% or about 30% of the time, broadly matching IMGT annotations. In vitro tests confirmed that three of the cytomegalovirus-associated TCR beta chains recognize cytomegalovirus antigens. In a later genetic analysis, fewer N-insertions in productive TCRs were reported among donors in an Asian-associated ancestry cluster than the approximately 670-donor mean. When HLA alleles, especially DR and DQ, strongly co-occurred, attributing TCR associations to individual alleles was difficult. Only TCR beta chains were sequenced in this cohort, and the absence of alpha or paired-chain data limited detectable features. Sequencing depth was assumed to be roughly uniform across donors in the presence/absence analyses, though that assumption may not hold. A later analysis found that TCR association rates varied across HLA loci, with DRB1 alleles showing the most associated TCRs and HLA-C alleles the fewest. It was suggested by the authors that the approach could potentially be generalized to other disease states and immunological phenotypes. A later analysis found that most CMV-associated TCR beta chains appeared HLA-restricted, with HLA associations seemingly driven largely by CMV exposure. HLA typing was unavailable for some donors at each locus, so association tests used only the typed subset.

Points on this clone: Its antigen is still unknown. Base qualities are not recorded, but no much larger clone differs from it by a single base.

Library method: the immunoSEQ multiplex PCR assay. For the multiplex PCR, a mixture combining 60 forward primers for TCR Vbeta segments and 13 reverse primers for TCR Jbeta segments was used. A multiplex PCR assay on genomic DNA amplified the CDR3 region of rearranged TCR beta genes. The Illumina HiSeq System was used to sequence the amplified TCR beta libraries as 87-base-pair reads. Concerning the study's data processing: A later analysis tallied 75 million to 95 million unique TCR beta chains across the 640 or so repertoires, and around 10 million of those chains were shared by two or more donors. Raw reads were error-corrected and collapsed into unique sequences with a nearest-neighbor algorithm that merged closely related sequences to remove PCR and sequencing errors. Alignment of CDR3 sequences to IMGT reference sequences was used to assign V, D and J gene segments. For a sequence to be retained, a match of at least six nucleotides was required to both a V gene segment and a J gene segment. Rearrangements were called productive when the CDR3 lacked stop codons and stayed in frame with V and J; all others were non-productive. CDR3 was defined by IMGT convention, running from the second conserved V-encoded cysteine to the conserved J-encoded phenylalanine. In an earlier analysis of approximately 500 of the donors, sequences lacking an unambiguous match to a single V gene segment were excluded. In an earlier analysis of roughly 500 of the donors, V segments were called functional above 56.7% productive rearrangements and were called segregating when the between-donor standard deviation exceeded 5%. A statistical classification framework was built for diagnosing cytomegalovirus status from the catalog of TCR beta chain sequences. V and J gene assignment, in a later analysis, came from comparing TCR nucleotide sequences with IMGT/GENE-DB human TR gene sequences. Using the TCRdist pipeline, a later analysis assigned CDR3 sequences along with most-parsimonious VDJ recombination scenarios. A later analysis defined each TCR beta chain by its CDR3 amino acid sequence plus V-gene family, and excluded reads lacking a unique V-gene family. In a later analysis, 450 to 600 highly shared, low-generation-probability nucleotide sequences were removed to address suspected cross-contamination and a sequencing artifact. In a later analysis, a clonal expansion index was calculated for each public chain from normalized within-repertoire ranks of inferred template counts. Generation probabilities in a later analysis came from a VDJ recombination model fitted to out-of-frame rearrangements, and those results were checked against IGoR. In a later analysis, TCR-TCR, TCR-HLA and TCR-CMV co-occurrence was scored with hypergeometric tests, and a repertoire-size bias correction was applied to TCR pairs. False discovery rates were estimated in a later analysis by permuting HLA or CMV assignments 20 times. In a later analysis, co-occurring TCRs were grouped using DBSCAN, and TCRdist sequence similarity was added for clustering within HLA-allele-positive subsets. Repertoires with fewer than 30,000 or more than 120,000 public chains, plus five repertoires with anomalous nucleotide sharing, were excluded from co-occurrence clustering. Imported from immuneACCESS, the table was reduced by TCRdb to in-frame sequences with V and J called. These copies leave out some clones; in studies compared against another copy, an unresolved V gene accounts for under half, and the cause of the remainder is not known. Clone size and the V and J calls come from that table; the DNA yielded D and trimming. The table for this sample lists more than 200,000 clones; 82% of them were counted only once. The ten largest clonotypes hold approximately 5.7% of the sample.

The cohort consisted of some 670 healthy bone marrow donors. All cohort members were sampled while nominally healthy, although unrecorded immune exposures were likely present. The donor was CMV seropositive and belonged to the group of 250 to 300 seropositive cohort members. A peripheral blood sample was provided by each donor, and peripheral blood mononuclear cells were used for TCR beta sequencing. Genomic DNA was extracted from the blood cell samples with the Qiagen DNeasy Blood Extraction Kit. The receptor's source is a man in his forties in good health and CMV-seropositive. Sequenced sample: PBMCs.

The CDR3 region has the sequence CASSLEVFTPGLAYEQYV. The sequence in DNA is TGTGCCAGCAGCTTAGAGGTGTTTACTCCGGGACTAGCCTACGAGCAGTACGTC. This chain joins TRBV7-6 to TRBJ2-7, with 8 bases matching TRBD2. The germline V gene gives CDR1 as SGHVS and CDR2 as FNYEAQ. Ends trimmed: V by 1 base, J by 2 bases; bases unmatched to a gene: 13. The CDR3 holds 18 amino acids from the cysteine to the valine. CDR3 DNA is the only sequence kept; it has 54 bases, read in frame from the first base.